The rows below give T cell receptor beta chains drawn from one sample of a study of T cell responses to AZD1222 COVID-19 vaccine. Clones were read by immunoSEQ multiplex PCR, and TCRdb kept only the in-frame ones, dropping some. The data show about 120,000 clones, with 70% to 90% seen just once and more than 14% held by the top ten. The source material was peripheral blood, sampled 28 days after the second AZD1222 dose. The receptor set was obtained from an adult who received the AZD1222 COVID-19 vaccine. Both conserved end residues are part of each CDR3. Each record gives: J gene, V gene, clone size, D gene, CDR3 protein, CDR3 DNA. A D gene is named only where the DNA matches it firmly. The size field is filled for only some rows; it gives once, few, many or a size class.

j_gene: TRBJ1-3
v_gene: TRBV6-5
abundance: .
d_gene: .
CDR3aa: CASRPYKGNTIYF
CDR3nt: TGTGCCAGCAGACCATATAAGGGAAACACCATATATTTT

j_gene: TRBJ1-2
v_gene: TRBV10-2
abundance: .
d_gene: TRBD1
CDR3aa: CASSKAGTGHNYGYTF
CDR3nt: TGCGCCAGCTCAAAGGCCGGGACAGGCCACAACTATGGCTACACCTTC

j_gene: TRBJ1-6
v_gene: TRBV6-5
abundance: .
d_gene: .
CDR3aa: CASSRESTGSPLHF
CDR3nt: TGTGCCAGCAGCCGGGAATCGACGGGTTCACCCCTCCACTTT

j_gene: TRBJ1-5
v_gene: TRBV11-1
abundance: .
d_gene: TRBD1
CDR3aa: CASPYRGGQPQHF
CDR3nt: TGTGCCAGCCCTTACAGGGGCGGTCAGCCCCAGCATTTT

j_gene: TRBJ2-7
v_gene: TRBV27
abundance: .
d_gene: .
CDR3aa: CASRNNRFEQYF
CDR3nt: TGTGCCAGCAGAAATAACAGGTTTGAGCAGTACTTC

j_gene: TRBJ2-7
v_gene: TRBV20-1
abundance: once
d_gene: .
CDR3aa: CSARVEREQYF
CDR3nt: TGCAGTGCTAGAGTTGAGCGCGAGCAGTACTTC

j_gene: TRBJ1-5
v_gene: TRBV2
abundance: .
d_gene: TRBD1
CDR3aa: CASSEWDRVNQPQHF
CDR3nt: TGTGCCAGCAGTGAGTGGGACAGGGTTAATCAGCCCCAGCATTTT

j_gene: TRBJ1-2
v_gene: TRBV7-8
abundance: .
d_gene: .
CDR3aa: CASTSLGGSGGYTF
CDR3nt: TGTGCCAGCACCTCCCTGGGGGGATCTGGAGGCTACACCTTC

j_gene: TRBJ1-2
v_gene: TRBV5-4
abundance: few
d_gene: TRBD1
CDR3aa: CASSSKMTGPSGYTF
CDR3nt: TGTGCCAGCAGCTCTAAAATGACAGGGCCGAGCGGCTACACCTTC

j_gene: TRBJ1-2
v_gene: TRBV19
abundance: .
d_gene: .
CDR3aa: CASSSMAAGNYGYTF
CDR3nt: TGTGCCAGTAGTTCCATGGCGGCAGGGAACTATGGCTACACCTTC

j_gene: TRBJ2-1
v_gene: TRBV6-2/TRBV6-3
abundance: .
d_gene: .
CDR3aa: CASSRQLAGGSEQFF
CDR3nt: TGTGCCAGCAGTCGCCAGCTAGCTGGGGGAAGTGAGCAGTTCTTC

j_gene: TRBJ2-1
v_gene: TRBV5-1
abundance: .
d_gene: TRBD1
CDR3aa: CASSLGDRGGYNEQFF
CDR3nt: TGCGCCAGCAGCTTGGGTGACAGGGGGGGTTACAATGAGCAGTTCTTC

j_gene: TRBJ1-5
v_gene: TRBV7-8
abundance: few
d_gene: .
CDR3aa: CASSLEGSGGRPQHF
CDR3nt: TGTGCCAGCAGCTTAGAAGGGTCGGGGGGGCGGCCCCAGCATTTT

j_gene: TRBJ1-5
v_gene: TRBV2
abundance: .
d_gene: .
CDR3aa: CASSLQGNLNQPQHF
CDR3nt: TGTGCCAGTTCGCTACAGGGTAATCTCAATCAGCCCCAGCATTTT

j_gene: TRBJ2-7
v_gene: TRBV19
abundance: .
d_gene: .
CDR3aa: CASSPAAENYEQYF
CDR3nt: TGTGCCAGTAGCCCCGCGGCAGAAAACTACGAGCAGTACTTC

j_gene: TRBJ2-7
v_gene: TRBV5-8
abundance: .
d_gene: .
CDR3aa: CASSELGGSNSYEQYF
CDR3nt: TGTGCCAGCAGCGAATTAGGGGGGTCCAACTCCTACGAGCAGTACTTC

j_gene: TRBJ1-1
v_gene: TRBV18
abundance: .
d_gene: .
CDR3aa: CASSRTGGNTEAFF
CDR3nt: TGTGCCAGCTCGCGGACGGGGGGGAACACTGAAGCTTTCTTT

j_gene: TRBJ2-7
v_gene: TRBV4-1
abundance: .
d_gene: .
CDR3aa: CASSQVARQSYEQYF
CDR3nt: TGCGCCAGCAGCCAAGTAGCTAGACAGTCCTACGAGCAGTACTTC

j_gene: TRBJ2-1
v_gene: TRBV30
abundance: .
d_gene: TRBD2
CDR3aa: CASKTGTSGNYNEQFF
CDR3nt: TGTGCCTCCAAAACCGGGACTAGCGGGAACTACAATGAGCAGTTCTTC

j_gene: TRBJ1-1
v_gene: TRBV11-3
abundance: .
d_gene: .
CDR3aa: CASSLAGGTTEAFF
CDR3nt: TGTGCCAGCAGCTTAGCGGGGGGGACCACTGAAGCTTTCTTT

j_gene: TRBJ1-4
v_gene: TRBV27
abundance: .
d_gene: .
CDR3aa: CASSPTPVANEKLFF
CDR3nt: TGTGCCAGCAGTCCCACCCCAGTTGCTAATGAAAAACTGTTTTTT

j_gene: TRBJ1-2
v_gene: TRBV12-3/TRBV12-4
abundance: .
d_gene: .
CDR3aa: CASTTRRVGYTF
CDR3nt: TGTGCCAGCACCACCCGGCGGGTCGGCTACACCTTC

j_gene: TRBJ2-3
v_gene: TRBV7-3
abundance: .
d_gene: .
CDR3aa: CASSPGPSAVTDTQYF
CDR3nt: TGTGCCAGCAGCCCAGGCCCTAGCGCAGTCACAGATACGCAGTATTTT

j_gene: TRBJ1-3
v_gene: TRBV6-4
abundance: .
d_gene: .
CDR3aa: CASTRTLGGNTIYF
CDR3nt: TGTGCCAGCACCCGTACTCTAGGAGGGAACACCATATATTTT

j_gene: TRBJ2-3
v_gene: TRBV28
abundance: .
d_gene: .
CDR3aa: CASSFNPRDTQYF
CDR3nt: TGTGCCAGCAGTTTCAACCCGCGGGATACGCAGTATTTT

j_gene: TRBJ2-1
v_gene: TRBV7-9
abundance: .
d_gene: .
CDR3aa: CASSLGQFYNEQFF
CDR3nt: TGTGCCAGCAGCTTAGGACAGTTCTACAATGAGCAGTTCTTC

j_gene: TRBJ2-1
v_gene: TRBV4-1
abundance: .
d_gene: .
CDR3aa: CASSQEPVSYNEQFF
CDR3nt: TGCGCCAGCAGCCAAGAACCCGTATCCTACAATGAGCAGTTCTTC

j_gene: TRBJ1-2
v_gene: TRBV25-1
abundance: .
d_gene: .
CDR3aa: CASSEAPGQSYGYTF
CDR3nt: TGTGCCAGCAGTGAAGCCCCCGGACAGTCCTATGGCTACACCTTC

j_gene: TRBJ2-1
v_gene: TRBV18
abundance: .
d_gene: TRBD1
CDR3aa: CASSPESGTGNYRQFF
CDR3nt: TGTGCCAGCTCACCGGAGAGCGGGACAGGGAATTATCGGCAGTTCTTC

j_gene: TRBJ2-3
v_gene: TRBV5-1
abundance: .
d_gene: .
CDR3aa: CASSFNYYTDTQYF
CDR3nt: TGCGCCAGCAGCTTCAACTATTACACAGATACGCAGTATTTT

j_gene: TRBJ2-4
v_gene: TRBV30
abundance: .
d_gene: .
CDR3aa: CALDGGAGNIQYF
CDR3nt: TGTGCCTTGGATGGTGGCGCCGGAAACATTCAGTACTTC

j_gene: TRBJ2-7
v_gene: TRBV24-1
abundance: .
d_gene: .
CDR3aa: CATSDPTSYEQYF
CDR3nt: TGTGCCACCAGTGATCCAACAAGCTACGAGCAGTACTTC

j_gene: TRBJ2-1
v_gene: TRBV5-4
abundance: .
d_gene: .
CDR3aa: CASSLQGSYNEQFF
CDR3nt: TGTGCCAGCAGCTTACAAGGGTCCTACAATGAGCAGTTCTTC

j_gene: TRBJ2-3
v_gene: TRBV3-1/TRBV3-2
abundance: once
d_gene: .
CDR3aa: CASSPPASTDTQYF
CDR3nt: TGTGCCAGCAGCCCTCCGGCCAGCACCGATACGCAGTATTTT

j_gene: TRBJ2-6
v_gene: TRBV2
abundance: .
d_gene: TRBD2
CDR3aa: CADGLERGGSGANVLTF
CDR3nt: TGTGCCGACGGGTTGGAGCGGGGGGGTTCTGGGGCCAACGTCCTGACTTTC

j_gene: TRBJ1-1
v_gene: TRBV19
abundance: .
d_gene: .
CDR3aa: CASSIRENTEAFF
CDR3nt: TGTGCCAGTAGTATACGGGAGAACACTGAAGCTTTCTTT

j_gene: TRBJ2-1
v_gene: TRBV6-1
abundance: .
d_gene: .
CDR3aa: CASSARQRAPYNEQFF
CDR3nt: TGTGCCAGCAGTGCCAGGCAGAGGGCCCCTTACAATGAGCAGTTCTTC

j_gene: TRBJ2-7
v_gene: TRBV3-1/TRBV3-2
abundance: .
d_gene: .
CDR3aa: CASSQDPGEGSSYEQYF
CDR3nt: TGTGCCAGCAGCCAAGACCCGGGCGAGGGGAGCTCCTACGAGCAGTACTTC

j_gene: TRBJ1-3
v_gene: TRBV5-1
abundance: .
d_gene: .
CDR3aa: CASSLGTTGGNTIYF
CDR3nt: TGCGCCAGCAGCTTGGGGACCACCGGAGGAAACACCATATATTTT

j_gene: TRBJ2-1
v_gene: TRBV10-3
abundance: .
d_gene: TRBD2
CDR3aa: CAISESTSGISEFF
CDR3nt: TGTGCCATCAGTGAGTCGACCAGCGGGATTTCAGAGTTCTTC

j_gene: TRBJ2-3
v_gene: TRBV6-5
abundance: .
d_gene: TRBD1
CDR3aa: CASSRDRPTDTQYF
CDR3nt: TGTGCCAGCAGCAGGGACAGACCCACAGATACGCAGTATTTT

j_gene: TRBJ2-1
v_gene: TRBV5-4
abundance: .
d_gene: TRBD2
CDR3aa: CASSTPLAGYNEQFF
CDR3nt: TGTGCCAGCAGCACGCCTCTAGCGGGGTACAATGAGCAGTTCTTC

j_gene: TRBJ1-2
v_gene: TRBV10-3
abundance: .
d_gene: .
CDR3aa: CAISEYEPGVNYGYTF
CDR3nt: TGTGCCATCAGTGAGTACGAGCCCGGGGTCAACTATGGCTACACCTTC

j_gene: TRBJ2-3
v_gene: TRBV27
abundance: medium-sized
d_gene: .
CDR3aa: CASSLRAGLSLPTDTQYF
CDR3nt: TGTGCCAGCAGTTTGAGGGCGGGACTTTCCCTACCCACAGATACGCAGTATTTT

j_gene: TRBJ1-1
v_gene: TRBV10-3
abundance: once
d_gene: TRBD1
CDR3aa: CAINGQGGTEAFF
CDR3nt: TGTGCCATCAATGGACAGGGGGGCACTGAAGCTTTCTTT

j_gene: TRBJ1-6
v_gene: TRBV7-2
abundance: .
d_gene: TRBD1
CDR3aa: CASSLAGQGFSSPLHF
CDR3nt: TGTGCCAGCAGCTTAGCGGGACAGGGGTTCAGTTCACCCCTCCACTTT

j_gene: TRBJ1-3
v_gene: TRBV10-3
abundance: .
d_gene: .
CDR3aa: CASGGGQGSGNTIYF
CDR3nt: TGTGCCTCCGGAGGTGGGCAGGGCTCTGGAAACACCATATATTTT

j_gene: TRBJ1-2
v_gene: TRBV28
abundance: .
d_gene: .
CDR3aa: CASRLGRTRAGNYGYTF
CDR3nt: TGTGCCAGCAGACTGGGGAGGACGAGGGCGGGGAACTATGGCTACACCTTC

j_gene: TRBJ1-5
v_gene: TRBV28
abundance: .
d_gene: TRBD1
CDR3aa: CASRSPGQGSNQPQHF
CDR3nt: TGTGCCAGCAGAAGTCCGGGACAGGGGTCCAATCAGCCCCAGCATTTT

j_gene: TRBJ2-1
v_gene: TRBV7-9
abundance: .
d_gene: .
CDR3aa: CASSLLGLINEQFF
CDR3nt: TGTGCCAGCAGCTTACTCGGACTAATTAATGAGCAGTTCTTC

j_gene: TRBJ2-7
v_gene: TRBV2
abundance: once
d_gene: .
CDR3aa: CASSLRQFSAYEQYF
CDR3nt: TGTGCCAGCAGCCTCAGACAGTTCTCCGCCTACGAGCAGTACTTC